A selection of T cell receptor beta chains follows, all from one sample in a study of cytomegalovirus exposure and HLA in healthy donors. The table came from immunoSEQ multiplex PCR; TCRdb's copy has only in-frame clones and leaves some out. This repertoire shows 130,000 to 150,000 clones, 85% to 90% found once; its top ten account for 7.9%. Sequencing input: PBMCs. The source of these receptors is a woman between 18 and 29 years old in good health and CMV-seropositive. Both conserved end residues are part of each CDR3. D genes are given only for firm matches. The listing skips clone size in some rows; elsewhere it reads once, few, many or a size class.

cdr3_aa cdr3_nt j_call clone_size d_call v_call
CASSFAGGYYGYTF TGTGCCAGCAGTTTTGCAGGGGGCTACTATGGCTACACCTTC TRBJ1-2 NA TRBD1 TRBV6-5
CASSSARGLAIGETQYF TGTGCCAGCAGCTCGGCAAGGGGACTAGCGATCGGAGAGACCCAGTACTTC TRBJ2-5 NA TRBD2 TRBV5-4
CASSDTGGHPGELFF TGTGCCAGCAGTGACACGGGGGGTCACCCCGGGGAGCTGTTTTTT TRBJ2-2 NA TRBD2 TRBV2
CASKGQGNTEAFF TGTGCCAGCAAGGGACAGGGGAACACTGAAGCTTTCTTT TRBJ1-1 NA TRBD1 TRBV9
CASSLGDRNYGYTF TGCGCCAGCAGCTTGGGCGACAGGAACTATGGCTACACCTTC TRBJ1-2 NA NA TRBV5-1
CASSVRSTGVYNEQFF TGCGCCAGCAGCGTCCGCTCCACAGGGGTTTACAATGAGCAGTTCTTC TRBJ2-1 once TRBD1 TRBV5-1
CASSPQAVSGNTIYF TGCGCCAGCAGCCCCCAAGCGGTCTCTGGAAACACCATATATTTT TRBJ1-3 NA NA TRBV5-1
CAWRLNQGTEAFF TGTGCCTGGAGACTCAATCAGGGCACTGAAGCTTTCTTT TRBJ1-1 NA NA TRBV30
CSVDKSTDTQYF TGCAGCGTGGACAAAAGCACAGATACGCAGTATTTT TRBJ2-3 NA NA TRBV29-1
CASSDRGALAFF TGTGCCAGCAGCGATCGGGGGGCCCTGGCTTTCTTT TRBJ1-1 NA NA TRBV2
CASSEGLVQETQYF TGTGCCAGCTCAGAGGGACTAGTACAGGAGACCCAGTACTTC TRBJ2-5 NA TRBD2 TRBV18
CASSLGTEINEQYF TGCGCCAGCAGCTTGGGGACAGAAATAAACGAGCAGTACTTC TRBJ2-7 NA NA TRBV5-1
CASSSRDRVIRTEAFF TGTGCCAGCAGCTCCCGGGACAGGGTAATCAGGACTGAAGCTTTCTTT TRBJ1-1 NA TRBD1 TRBV7-8
CASSYSHRNYGYTF TGTGCCAGCAGTTACTCCCACAGGAACTATGGCTACACCTTC TRBJ1-2 NA NA TRBV6-5
CAWNGGGAVQYF TGTGCCTGGAATGGCGGGGGGGCTGTTCAGTACTTC TRBJ2-4 NA TRBD2 TRBV30
CASSERGGANTGELFF TGTGCCAGCAGTGAGCGCGGGGGAGCGAACACCGGGGAGCTGTTTTTT TRBJ2-2 NA TRBD2 TRBV2
CASSSTPGEPYGYTF TGTGCCAGCAGTTCTACGCCCGGTGAGCCATATGGCTACACCTTC TRBJ1-2 NA NA TRBV28
CASSMGLAGANTGELFF TGTGCCAGCAGCATGGGACTAGCGGGAGCGAACACCGGGGAGCTGTTTTTT TRBJ2-2 NA TRBD2 TRBV7-8
CASSRVGLRGNTGELFF TGTGCCAGCAGCCGGGTGGGTCTCCGGGGGAACACCGGGGAGCTGTTTTTT TRBJ2-2 NA NA TRBV4-2
CASSFQGQGVVFF TGTGCCAGCAGCTTTCAGGGACAGGGAGTTGTTTTCTTT TRBJ1-1 NA TRBD1 TRBV7-2
CASLAGSYEQYF TGTGCCAGCTTAGCGGGCTCCTACGAGCAGTACTTC TRBJ2-7 NA TRBD2 TRBV2
CASSGTGGYNNQPQHF TGTGCCAGCAGTGGTACAGGGGGATATAACAATCAGCCCCAGCATTTT TRBJ1-5 NA TRBD1 TRBV25-1